A selection of T cell receptor beta chains follows, all from one sample in a study of blood T cell repertoires in COVID-19. Data came from immunoSEQ multiplex PCR; TCRdb stores just in-frame clones and leaves some out. The sample includes 200,000 to 300,000 clones, more than 85% of them seen just once. Sequencing input: peripheral blood. The receptors derive from a woman in her sixties or seventies with COVID-19, enrolled during active disease. Each CDR3 is given with its conserved first and last residue. D genes are given only for firm matches. Clone size appears in some rows only: once, few, many, or a class for an expanded clone.

j_gene | d_gene | abundance | len | v_gene | CDR3nt | CDR3aa
TRBJ2-1 | - | - | 15 | TRBV15 | TGTGCCACCAGCAGATACGGGGTAAGAAACAATGAGCAGTTCTTC | CATSRYGVRNNEQFF
TRBJ2-2 | - | few | 13 | TRBV6-5 | TGTGCCAGCAGGCTAAGGGGTAACGGGGAGCTGTTTTTT | CASRLRGNGELFF
TRBJ1-5 | TRBD1 | - | 14 | TRBV19 | TGTGCCAGTACCATGGGACAGGGGAATCAGCCCCAGCATTTT | CASTMGQGNQPQHF
TRBJ2-5 | TRBD2 | - | 13 | TRBV27 | TGTGCCAGTGGACTAGCGGGACTGGAGACCCAGTACTTC | CASGLAGLETQYF
TRBJ1-1 | - | - | 16 | TRBV10-3 | TGTGCCATCAGTGAGTCATTCGGAGGCAGGAACACTGAAGCTTTCTTT | CAISESFGGRNTEAFF
TRBJ1-1 | TRBD1 | - | 15 | TRBV28 | TGTGCCAGCAGTTTCCAACAGGGGTTGAACACTGAAGCTTTCTTT | CASSFQQGLNTEAFF
TRBJ2-7 | TRBD1 | - | 15 | TRBV9 | TGTGCCAGCAGCGTAGGGCAGGGGGCTCGATACGAGCAGTACTTC | CASSVGQGARYEQYF
TRBJ2-7 | - | - | 16 | TRBV6-5 | TGTGCCAGCAGTTACTCATATAGCGGCTCAACCTACGAGCAGTACTTC | CASSYSYSGSTYEQYF
TRBJ2-6 | - | - | 15 | TRBV5-1 | TGCGCCAGCAGCTTGGTGAGCTCTGGGGCCAACGTCCTGACTTTC | CASSLVSSGANVLTF
TRBJ1-1 | - | once | 14 | TRBV28 | TGTGCCAGCATGGGCAGGGTGGGTATTTTTGGAGCTTTCTTT | CASMGRVGIFGAFF
TRBJ2-7 | - | once | 13 | TRBV28 | TGTGCCGGAGCGAGACAGCCGTCCTTCGAGCAGTACTTC | CAGARQPSFEQYF
TRBJ2-7 | - | - | 12 | TRBV5-6 | TGTGCCAGCAGCTTCCTTAGGCAGGGGCAGTACTTC | CASSFLRQGQYF
TRBJ2-1 | TRBD2 | - | 16 | TRBV18 | TGTGCCAGCTCACAACCGGGACTAGCGGGAGGAAATGAGCAGTTCTTC | CASSQPGLAGGNEQFF
TRBJ1-1 | - | - | 15 | TRBV24-1 | TGTGCCACCAGTGCGACTTTTCGGCAGGGTGCTGAAGCTTTCTTT | CATSATFRQGAEAFF
TRBJ1-2 | TRBD1 | - | 17 | TRBV28 | TGTGCCAGCAGTCCCACCGGGACAGGGGGCGCTAGCTATGGCTACACCTTC | CASSPTGTGGASYGYTF
TRBJ1-1 | TRBD1 | few | 13 | TRBV28 | TGTGCCAGCAGTACCGGGACAGGGAGGGAAGCTTTCTTT | CASSTGTGREAFF
TRBJ1-2 | - | - | 11 | TRBV28 | TGTGCCAGCAGCCCTGACTATGGCTACACCTTC | CASSPDYGYTF
TRBJ1-2 | TRBD1 | - | 14 | TRBV3-1/TRBV3-2 | TGTGCCAGCAGCCAGGGACAGGGGAGATATGGCTACACCTTC | CASSQGQGRYGYTF
TRBJ2-7 | TRBD1 | once | 15 | TRBV6-5 | TGTGCCAGCAGTTACGGGGGGACAGGGGGCCACGAGCAGTACTTC | CASSYGGTGGHEQYF
TRBJ1-5 | - | - | 15 | TRBV30 | TGTGCCTGGAGTGCCTGGGGGAGGGGTATGCAGCCCCAGCATTTT | CAWSAWGRGMQPQHF
TRBJ1-1 | - | - | 11 | TRBV20-1 | TGCAGTGCTCCCAGGAACACTGAAGCTTTCTTT | CSAPRNTEAFF
TRBJ2-5 | TRBD2 | - | 14 | TRBV7-8 | TGTGCCAGCAGCTTAGCGCCTGGCGGGGGAGAGCAGTACTTC | CASSLAPGGGEQYF
TRBJ2-2 | TRBD2 | - | 14 | TRBV5-1 | TGCGCCAGCAGCTTAGCGGGAGTCAGCGGGGAGCTGTTTTTT | CASSLAGVSGELFF
TRBJ1-1 | TRBD1 | - | 11 | TRBV18 | TGTGCCAGCTCTTCAGGGGGTGAAGCTTTCTTT | CASSSGGEAFF
TRBJ1-1 | - | - | 14 | TRBV18 | TGTGCCAGCTCACCAGGGGGGACGGTCTCTGAAGCTTTCTTT | CASSPGGTVSEAFF
TRBJ1-5 | TRBD1 | once | 15 | TRBV7-2 | TGTGCCAGCAGCTTAGACAGGGGGCAAGGGCAGCCCCAGCATTTT | CASSLDRGQGQPQHF
TRBJ2-1 | - | - | 13 | TRBV18 | TGTGCCAGCTCACCACCGGCCCTTAATGAGCAGTTCTTC | CASSPPALNEQFF
TRBJ1-2 | TRBD1 | few | 16 | TRBV5-1 | TGCGCCAGCAGCTCCGGGACAGGGGGCTTCAGCTATGGCTACACCTTC | CASSSGTGGFSYGYTF
TRBJ2-1 | - | - | 14 | TRBV4-2 | TGTGCCAGCAGCCAAGATCGTGGGACAAATGAGCAGTTCTTC | CASSQDRGTNEQFF
TRBJ2-5 | - | - | 15 | TRBV13 | TGTGCCAGCAGCTTCCGGGGGGCGGGCATGCAGACCCAGTACTTC | CASSFRGAGMQTQYF
TRBJ2-1 | - | - | 13 | TRBV19 | TGTGCCAGTAGTAATGGCGGCGGCAATGAGCAGTTCTTC | CASSNGGGNEQFF
TRBJ2-2 | TRBD2 | - | 14 | TRBV7-2 | TGTGCCAGCATTTCCAGCGGGAGAGCCGGGGAGCTGTTTTTT | CASISSGRAGELFF
TRBJ2-3 | TRBD1 | - | 15 | TRBV7-9 | TGTGCCAGCAGCCAGACAGGGGGGCACACAGATACGCAGTATTTT | CASSQTGGHTDTQYF
TRBJ2-7 | TRBD2 | - | 15 | TRBV27 | TGTGCCAGCAGGGGGGAGGGGTATAGCTCCTACGAGCAGTACTTC | CASRGEGYSSYEQYF
TRBJ1-1 | - | - | 14 | TRBV29-1 | TGCAGCGGTGGGAGCATGACAGGAGGAACTGAAGCTTTCTTT | CSGGSMTGGTEAFF
TRBJ1-1 | TRBD1 | few | 13 | TRBV6-5 | TGTGCCAGCAGTAGACAGGGAGACACTGAAGCTTTCTTT | CASSRQGDTEAFF
TRBJ2-5 | TRBD1 | - | 15 | TRBV6-5 | TGTGCCAGCAGCGGACAGGGGTTGGGCCAAGAGACCCAGTACTTC | CASSGQGLGQETQYF
TRBJ2-5 | - | - | 14 | TRBV5-4 | TGTGCCAGCAGCCTTGAACAGGGACGGGAGACCCAGTACTTC | CASSLEQGRETQYF
TRBJ2-2 | TRBD1 | - | 16 | TRBV27 | TGTGCCAGCAGTTACCTCGACAGGGAAAGAGCCGGGGAGCTGTTTTTT | CASSYLDRERAGELFF
TRBJ2-1 | - | - | 14 | TRBV20-1 | TGCAGTGCTAGTACGGCAGGGTGGGACAATGAGCAGTTCTTC | CSASTAGWDNEQFF
TRBJ1-6 | TRBD1 | - | 16 | TRBV5-1 | TGCGCCAGCAGCCGCTACCGGGACAGGGGTGATTCACCCCTCCACTTT | CASSRYRDRGDSPLHF
TRBJ2-7 | - | - | 14 | TRBV11-2 | TGTGCCAGCAGCTCGGGACTCGCTTCCTACGAGCAGTACTTC | CASSSGLASYEQYF
TRBJ2-5 | - | - | 14 | TRBV5-1 | TGCGCCAGCAGCTTAGGGGTGCGGGGAGAGACCCAGTACTTC | CASSLGVRGETQYF
TRBJ1-5 | TRBD1 | - | 15 | TRBV6-5 | TGTGCCAGCAGGTTGACAGGGGAGGGCAATCAGCCCCAGCATTTT | CASRLTGEGNQPQHF